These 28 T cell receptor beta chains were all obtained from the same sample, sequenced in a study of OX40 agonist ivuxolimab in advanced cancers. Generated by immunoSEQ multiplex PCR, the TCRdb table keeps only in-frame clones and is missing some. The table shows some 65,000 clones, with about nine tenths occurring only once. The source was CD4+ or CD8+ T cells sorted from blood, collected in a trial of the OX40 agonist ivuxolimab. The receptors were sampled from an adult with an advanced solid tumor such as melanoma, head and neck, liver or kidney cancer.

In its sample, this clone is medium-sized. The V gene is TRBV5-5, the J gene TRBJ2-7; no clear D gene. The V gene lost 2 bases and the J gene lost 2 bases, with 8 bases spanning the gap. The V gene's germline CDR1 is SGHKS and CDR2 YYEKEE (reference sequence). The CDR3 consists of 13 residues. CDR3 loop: CASSFYKPYEQYF. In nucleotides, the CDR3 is TGTGCCAGCAGCTTCTATAAACCCTACGAGCAGTACTTC.

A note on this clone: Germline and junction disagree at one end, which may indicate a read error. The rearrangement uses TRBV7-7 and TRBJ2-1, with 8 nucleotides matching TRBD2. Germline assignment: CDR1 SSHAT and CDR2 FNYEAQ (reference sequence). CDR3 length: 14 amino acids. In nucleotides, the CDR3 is TGTGCTAGCAGCTTAGCGGTGACTAGCGATGAGCAGTTCTTC. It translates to CASSLAVTSDEQFF.

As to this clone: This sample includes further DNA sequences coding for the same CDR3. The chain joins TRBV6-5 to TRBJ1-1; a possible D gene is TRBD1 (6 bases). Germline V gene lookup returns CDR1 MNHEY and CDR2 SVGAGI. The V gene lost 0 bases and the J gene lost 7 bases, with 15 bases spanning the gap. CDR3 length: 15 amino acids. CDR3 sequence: CASSYSTGGGGEAFF. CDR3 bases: TGTGCCAGCAGTTACTCGACGGGGGGAGGGGGTGAAGCTTTCTTT.

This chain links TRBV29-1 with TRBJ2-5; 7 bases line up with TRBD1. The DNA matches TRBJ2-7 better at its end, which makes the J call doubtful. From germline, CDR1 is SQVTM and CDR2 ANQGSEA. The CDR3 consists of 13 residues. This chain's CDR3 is CSAQRQGAYEQYF. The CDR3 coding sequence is TGCAGCGCTCAAAGACAGGGAGCCTACGAGCAGTACTTC.

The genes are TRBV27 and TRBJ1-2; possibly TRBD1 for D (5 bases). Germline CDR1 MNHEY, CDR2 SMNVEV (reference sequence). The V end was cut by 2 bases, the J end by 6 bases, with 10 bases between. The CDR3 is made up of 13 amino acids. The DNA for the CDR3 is TGTGCCAGCAGTTTACGCGAGGGGAATGGCTACACCTTC. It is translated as CASSLREGNGYTF.

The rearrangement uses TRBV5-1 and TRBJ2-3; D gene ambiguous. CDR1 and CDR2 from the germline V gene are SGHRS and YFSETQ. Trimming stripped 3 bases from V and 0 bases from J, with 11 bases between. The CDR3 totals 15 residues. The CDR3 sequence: CASSSTAASTDTQYF. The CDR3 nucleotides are TGCGCCAGCAGCTCCACTGCGGCAAGCACAGATACGCAGTATTTT. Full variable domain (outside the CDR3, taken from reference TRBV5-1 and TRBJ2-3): KAGVTQTPRYLIKTRGQQVTLSCSPISGHRSVSWYQQTPGQGLQFLFEYFSETQRNKGNFPGRFSGRQFSNSRSEMNVSTLELGDSALYLCASSSTAASTDTQYFGPGTRLTVL.

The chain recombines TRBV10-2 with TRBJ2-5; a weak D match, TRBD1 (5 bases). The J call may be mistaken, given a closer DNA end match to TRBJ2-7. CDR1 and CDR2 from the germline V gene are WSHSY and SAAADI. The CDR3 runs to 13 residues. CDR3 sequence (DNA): TGCGCCGCAAATGCCGACAGCTCCTACGAGCAGTACTTC. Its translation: CAANADSSYEQYF.

CDR3 region: CSVVTVTGVNAGNTIYF. The CDR3 bases are TGCAGCGTCGTAACAGTGACAGGGGTAAATGCTGGAAACACCATATATTTT. V and J are TRBV29-1 and TRBJ1-3, with 8 nucleotides matching TRBD1. The CDR3 has 17 residues. The V gene end was trimmed by 6 bases and the J gene end by 2 bases; junction bases not matched to a gene: 15. Germline V gene sequence: CDR1 SQVTM, CDR2 ANQGSEA.

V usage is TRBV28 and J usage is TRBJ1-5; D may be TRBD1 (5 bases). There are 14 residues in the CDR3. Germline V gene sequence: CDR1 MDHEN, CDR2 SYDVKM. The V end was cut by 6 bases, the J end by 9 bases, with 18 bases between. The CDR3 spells CASRRGQGGRPQHF. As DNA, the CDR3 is TGTGCCAGCAGGAGAGGGCAGGGAGGAAGGCCCCAGCATTTT. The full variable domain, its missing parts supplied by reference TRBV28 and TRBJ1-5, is DVKVTQSSRYLVKRTGEKVFLECVQDMDHENMFWYRQDPGLGLRLIYFSYDVKMKEKGDIPEGYSVSREKKERFSLILESASTNQTSMYLCASRRGQGGRPQHFGDGTRLSIL.

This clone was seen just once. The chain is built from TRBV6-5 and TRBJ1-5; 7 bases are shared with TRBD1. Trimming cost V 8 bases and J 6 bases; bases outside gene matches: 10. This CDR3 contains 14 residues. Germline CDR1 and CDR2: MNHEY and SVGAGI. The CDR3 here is CASETPGGTQPQHF. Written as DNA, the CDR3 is TGTGCCAGCGAGACACCAGGGGGTACTCAGCCCCAGCATTTT.

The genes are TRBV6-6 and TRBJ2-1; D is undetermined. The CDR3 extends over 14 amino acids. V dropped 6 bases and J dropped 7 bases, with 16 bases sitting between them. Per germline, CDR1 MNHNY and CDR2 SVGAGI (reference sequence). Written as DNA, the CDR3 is TGTGCCAGCAGACCTACTGCTACGGGTAATGAGCAGTTCTTC. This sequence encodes CASRPTATGNEQFF.

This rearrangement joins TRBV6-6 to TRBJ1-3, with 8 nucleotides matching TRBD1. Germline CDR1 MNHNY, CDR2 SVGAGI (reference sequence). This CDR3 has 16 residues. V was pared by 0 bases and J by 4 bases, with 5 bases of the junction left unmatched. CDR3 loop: CASSYSIGQGGNTIYF. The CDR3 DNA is TGTGCCAGCAGTTACTCGATTGGACAGGGAGGAAACACCATATATTTT.

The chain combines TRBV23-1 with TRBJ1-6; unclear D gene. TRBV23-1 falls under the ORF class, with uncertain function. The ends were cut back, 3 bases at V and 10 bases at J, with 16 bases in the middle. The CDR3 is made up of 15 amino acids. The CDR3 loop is CASSQPIIGGSPLHF. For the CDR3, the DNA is TGCGCCAGCAGTCAGCCGATAATTGGCGGGTCACCCCTCCACTTT.

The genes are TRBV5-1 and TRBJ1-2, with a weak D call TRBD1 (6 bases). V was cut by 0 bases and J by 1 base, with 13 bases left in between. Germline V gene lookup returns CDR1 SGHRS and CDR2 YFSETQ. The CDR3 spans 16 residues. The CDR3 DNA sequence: TGCGCCAGCAGCTTGGGGACAGCTACTATTAACTATGGCTACACCTTC. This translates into CASSLGTATINYGYTF. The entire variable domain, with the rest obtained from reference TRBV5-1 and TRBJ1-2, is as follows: KAGVTQTPRYLIKTRGQQVTLSCSPISGHRSVSWYQQTPGQGLQFLFEYFSETQRNKGNFPGRFSGRQFSNSRSEMNVSTLELGDSALYLCASSLGTATINYGYTFGSGTRLTVV.

This CDR3 reads CASSPQGGGTDTQYF. The CDR3, as DNA: TGTGCCAGCAGCCCCCAAGGGGGGGGAACAGATACGCAGTATTTT. The V call is TRBV11-2, the J call TRBJ2-3, with a tentative D call TRBD2 (7 bases). This CDR3 has 15 amino acids. CDR1 is SGHAT, CDR2 FQNNGV, per germline. V lost 5 bases and J lost 3, with 15 bases in between.

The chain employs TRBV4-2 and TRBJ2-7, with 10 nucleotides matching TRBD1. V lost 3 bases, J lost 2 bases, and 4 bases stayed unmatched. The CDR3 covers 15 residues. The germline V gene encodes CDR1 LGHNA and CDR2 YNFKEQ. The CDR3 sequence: CASSHPGTGAYEQYF. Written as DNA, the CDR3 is TGTGCCAGCAGCCACCCCGGGACAGGGGCCTACGAGCAGTACTTC.

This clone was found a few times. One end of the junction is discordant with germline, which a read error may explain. The CDR3 DNA follows: TGTGCCAGCAGCCCCGATCACTCCTCCCACGAGCAGTACTTC. It codes for CASSPDHSSHEQYF. V usage is TRBV7-3 and J usage is TRBJ2-7; D is uncertain. The V gene's germline CDR1 is SGHTA and CDR2 FQGTGA. The CDR3 has 14 residues.

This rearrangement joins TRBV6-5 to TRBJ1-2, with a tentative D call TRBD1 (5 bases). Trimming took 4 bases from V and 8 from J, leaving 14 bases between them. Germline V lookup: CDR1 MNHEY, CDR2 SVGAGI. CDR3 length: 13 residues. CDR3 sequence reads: CASSSTPGDGYTF. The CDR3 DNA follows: TGTGCCAGCAGTTCCACCCCCGGGGACGGCTACACCTTC.

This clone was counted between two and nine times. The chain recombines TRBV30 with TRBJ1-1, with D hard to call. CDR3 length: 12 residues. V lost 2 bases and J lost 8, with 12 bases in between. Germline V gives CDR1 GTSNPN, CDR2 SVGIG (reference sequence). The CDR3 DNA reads TGTGCCTGGAGTCGGATTCGCTCAGAAGCTTTCTTT. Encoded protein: CAWSRIRSEAFF.

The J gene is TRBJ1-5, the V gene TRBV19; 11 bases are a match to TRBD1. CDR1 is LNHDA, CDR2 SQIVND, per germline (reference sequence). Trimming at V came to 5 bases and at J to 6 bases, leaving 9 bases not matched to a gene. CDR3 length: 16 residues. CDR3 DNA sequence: TGTGCCAGTAGTCCCCGGACAGGGGGCGATTCTCAGCCCCAGCATTTT. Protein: CASSPRTGGDSQPQHF.

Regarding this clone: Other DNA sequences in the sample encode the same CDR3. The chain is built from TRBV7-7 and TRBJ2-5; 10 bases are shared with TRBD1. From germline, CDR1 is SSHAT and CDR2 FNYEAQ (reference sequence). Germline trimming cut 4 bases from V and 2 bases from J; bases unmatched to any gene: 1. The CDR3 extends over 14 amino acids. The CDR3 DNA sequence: TGTGCCAGCAGCTCGGACAGGGGGCAAGAGACCCAGTACTTC. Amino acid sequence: CASSSDRGQETQYF.

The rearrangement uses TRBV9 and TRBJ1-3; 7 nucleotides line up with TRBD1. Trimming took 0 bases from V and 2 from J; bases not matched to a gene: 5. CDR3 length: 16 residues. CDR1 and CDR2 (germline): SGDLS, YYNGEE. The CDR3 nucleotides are TGTGCCAGCAGCGTAGCCCAGACAGGGACTGGAAACACCATATATTTT. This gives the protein CASSVAQTGTGNTIYF.

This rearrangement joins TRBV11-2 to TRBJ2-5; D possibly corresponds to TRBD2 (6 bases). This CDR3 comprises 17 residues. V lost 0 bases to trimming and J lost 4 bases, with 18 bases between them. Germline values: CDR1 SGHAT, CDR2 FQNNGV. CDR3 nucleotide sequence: TGTGCCAGCAGCTTAGAGGGGACCCTAGCCGGGGGAGAGACCCAGTACTTC. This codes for CASSLEGTLAGGETQYF. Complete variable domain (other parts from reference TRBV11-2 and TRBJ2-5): EAGVAQSPRYKIIEKRQSVAFWCNPISGHATLYWYQQILGQGPKLLIQFQNNGVVDDSQLPKDRFSAERLKGVDSTLKIQPAKLEDSAVYLCASSLEGTLAGGETQYFGPGTRLLVL.

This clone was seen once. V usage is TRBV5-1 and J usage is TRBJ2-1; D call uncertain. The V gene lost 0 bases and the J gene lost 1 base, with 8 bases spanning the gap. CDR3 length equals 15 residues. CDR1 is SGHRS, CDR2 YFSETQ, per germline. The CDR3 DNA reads TGCGCCAGCAGCTTGGAAGGAATTTCCTACAATGAGCAGTTCTTC. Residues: CASSLEGISYNEQFF.

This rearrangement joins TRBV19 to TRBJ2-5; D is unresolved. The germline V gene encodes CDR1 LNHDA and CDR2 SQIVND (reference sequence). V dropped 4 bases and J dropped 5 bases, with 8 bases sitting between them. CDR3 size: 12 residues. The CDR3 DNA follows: TGTGCCAGTAGTACCACCCCCGAGACCCAGTACTTC. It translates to CASSTTPETQYF.

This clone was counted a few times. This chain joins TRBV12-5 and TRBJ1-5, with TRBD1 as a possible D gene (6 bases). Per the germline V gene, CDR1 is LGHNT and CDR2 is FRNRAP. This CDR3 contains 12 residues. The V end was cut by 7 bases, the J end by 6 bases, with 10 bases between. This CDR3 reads CASVGASQPQHF. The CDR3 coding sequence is TGTGCTAGTGTGGGGGCGAGTCAGCCCCAGCATTTT. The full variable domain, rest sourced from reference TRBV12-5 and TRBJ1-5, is DARVTQTPRHKVTEMGQEVTMRCQPILGHNTVFWYRQTMMQGLELLAYFRNRAPLDDSGMPKDRFSAEMPDATLATLKIQPSEPRDSAVYFCASVGASQPQHFGDGTRLSIL.

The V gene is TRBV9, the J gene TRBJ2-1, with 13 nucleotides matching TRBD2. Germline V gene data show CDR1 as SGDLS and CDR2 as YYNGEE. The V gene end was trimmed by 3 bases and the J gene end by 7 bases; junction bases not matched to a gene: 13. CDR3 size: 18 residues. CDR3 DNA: TGTGCCAGCAGCGCCCAGACCGGGACTAGCGGGGTAGGGAATGAGCAGTTCTTC. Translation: CASSAQTGTSGVGNEQFF.

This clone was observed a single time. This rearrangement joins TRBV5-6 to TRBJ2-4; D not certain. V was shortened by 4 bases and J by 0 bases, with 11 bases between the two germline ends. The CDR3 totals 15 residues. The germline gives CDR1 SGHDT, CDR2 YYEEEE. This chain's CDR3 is CASSPLRGAKNIQYF. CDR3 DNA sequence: TGTGCCAGCAGCCCTCTACGAGGAGCCAAAAACATTCAGTACTTC. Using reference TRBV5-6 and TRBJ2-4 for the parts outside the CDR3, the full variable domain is DAGVTQSPTHLIKTRGQQVTLRCSPKSGHDTVSWYQQALGQGPQFIFQYYEEEERQRGNFPDRFSGHQFPNYSSELNVNALLLGDSALYLCASSPLRGAKNIQYFGAGTRLSVL.